The clone carrying this T cell receptor beta chain was found a few times. The antigen is undetermined. A sample-barcoded 5' primer and a J-beta primer mix were used in a second PCR of roughly 7 to 12 cycles. A template-switch adaptor with 12 random nucleotides tagged each cDNA molecule. Each CDR3 protein is one row after TCRdb ran MiXCR on the 5' RACE reads. The repertoire holds more than 700,000 distinct CDR3 sequences, with 35% to 50% as singletons. Peripheral blood from each donor was collected in a volume of about 10 milliliters. The data are from a study of blood T cells in healthy people across ages. Whole-study results and caveats: Expanded clonotype shifts may have been confounded, as the donors had an unknown CMV status.

This CDR3 is 15 amino acids long. Germline-derived CDR1 and CDR2 are SGHTA and FQGNSA. V shed 0 bases, J shed 5 bases, and the junction held 3 bases outside the gene matches. The sample was blood. This chain uses TRBV7-2 with TRBJ2-5; TRBD1 matches 10 bases. The TCR was taken from a man older than 75 in good health. In nucleotides, the CDR3 is TGTGCCAGCAGCTTAGCCGGGACAGGGGCGGAGACCCAGTACTTC. It specifies CASSLAGTGAETQYF.